This T cell receptor (beta chain) is from a study of radiation and T cells in renal cell carcinoma. Study context: Nephrectomy followed 15 Gy stereotactic body radiation by 4 weeks.

General study results and limits: In blood, top tumor clones expanded by 2 weeks, shrinking by 4. No pretreatment tumor biopsies were available for baseline clonotypes.

For this clone: The antigen is not known.

The repertoire was sequenced with immunoSEQ multiplex PCR; TCRdb's copy has only in-frame clones and lacks some. The data hold 130,000 to 150,000 clones, with 70% to 90% observed a single time. The CDR3 loop spans 13 amino acids. V was clipped by 6 bases and J by 3 bases, with 10 bases between them. Looked up from germline, CDR1 is MNHNS and CDR2 is SASEGT. Documented time point: baseline pretreatment blood. Treatment denoted: 15 Gy SBRT to primary tumor, nephrectomy 4 weeks later. The patient's renal cell carcinoma had clear cell pathology. This TCR came from a woman in her forties or fifties with renal cell carcinoma. Sample: blood, taken from a patient whose treatment included radiotherapy and nephrectomy. V usage is TRBV6-1 and J usage is TRBJ2-3; TRBD1 might be the D (6 bases). The CDR3 DNA is TGTGCCAGCAGGTTACAGGGAACAGATACGCAGTATTTT. The encoded protein is CASRLQGTDTQYF.